This T cell receptor (beta chain) was observed in a study of glioma-infiltrating T cells after dendritic cell vaccination. Study-wide context: Between about 2002 and 2013, patients got autologous tumor lysate-pulsed dendritic cell vaccines.

As to time point: after dendritic cell vaccination, including at tumor progression/relapse. Patients had residual fresh-frozen tumor tissue and more than two years of survival data. PBMC were collected before vaccination, two weeks after the third vaccination, and at progression. The CDR3 sequence is 16 residues long. Deletions cut 5 bases from V and 9 bases from J, with 25 bases between. The germline V gene encodes CDR1 MDHEN and CDR2 SYDVKM. The PCR used 60 V beta and 13 J beta primers. Clones were read by immunoSEQ multiplex PCR, and TCRdb kept only the in-frame ones, dropping some. The table includes about 10,000 clones, 70% to 85% detected once.

The chain links TRBV28 to TRBJ2-5, with D possibly TRBD1 on 6 matching bases. This TCR was recovered from a human donor with glioblastoma. Here the sequenced sample was blood, taken after dendritic cell vaccination. The CDR3 loop reads CASSMIMTGRGQAQYF. The CDR3 DNA sequence: TGTGCCAGCAGTATGATCATGACAGGTCGGGGTCAGGCCCAGTACTTC.